These 28 T cell receptor beta chains were all obtained from the same sample, sequenced in a study of Graves' ophthalmopathy and Graves' hyperthyroidism. Amplifying from RNA transcripts, the study obtained TCR beta CDR3 regions. The first-round RT-PCR employed HTBI primers together with the Qiagen OneStep RT-PCR kit. A multiplex PCR was then performed as the second round. TCRdb re-called the multiplex PCR reads with MiXCR, one entry per CDR3 protein. Here the sample spans 200,000 to 300,000 distinct CDR3 sequences, 45% being singletons. Sequenced sample: peripheral blood. Receptors originate from an adult man with Graves' ophthalmopathy.

The V gene is TRBV15, the J gene TRBJ1-5; 7 bases agree with TRBD1. The CDR3 runs to 14 residues. Germline V lookup: CDR1 LNHNV, CDR2 YYDKDF (reference sequence). V lost 0 bases, J lost 6 bases, and 2 bases stayed unmatched. The CDR3 DNA is TGTGCCACCAGCAGAGAAGGGGGCAGTCAGCCCCAGCATTTT. Its protein product is CATSREGGSQPQHF.

The chain employs TRBV5-1 and TRBJ1-4; D gene ambiguous. The germline CDR1 and CDR2 sequences are SGHRS and YFSETQ. The CDR3 consists of 17 residues. Trimming cost V 0 bases and J 0 bases, with 12 bases left between them. The CDR3 coding sequence is TGCGCCAGCAGCTTGGATCCCAACAGTGCAACTAATGAAAAACTGTTTTTT. Protein sequence: CASSLDPNSATNEKLFF.

The V gene is TRBV19, the J gene TRBJ1-2; no clear D. The CDR3 spans 14 residues. Germline CDR1 LNHDA, CDR2 SQIVND (reference sequence). With 3 bases removed from V and 0 bases from J, the gap between germline ends came to 8 bases. CDR3 sequence: CASSMALTNYGYTF. CDR3 sequence (DNA): TGTGCCAGTAGTATGGCCTTGACTAACTATGGCTACACCTTC.

CDR3 sequence (DNA): TGTGCCAGCAGTAAAAGACACAGGGCGACGGCCGGGGAGCTGTTTTTT. This sequence encodes CASSKRHRATAGELFF. The chain employs TRBV9 and TRBJ2-2, with D perhaps matching TRBD1 (6 bases). The germline V gene has CDR1 SGDLS and CDR2 YYNGEE. Trimming cost V 5 bases and J 6 bases, with 20 bases left between them. This CDR3 is 16 amino acids long.

Turning to this clonotype: A read error may produce the germline difference seen at one junction end. As DNA, the CDR3 is TGTGCCAGCAGTGAACTACAGGCTACCTACGAGCAGTACTTC. Translated: CASSELQATYEQYF. V gene TRBV24-1 combines with J gene TRBJ2-7; tentative D call: TRBD1 (5 bases). The V gene's germline CDR1 is KGHDR and CDR2 SFDVKD. This CDR3 has 14 residues.

V is TRBV24-1 and J is TRBJ2-2; D is undetermined. V lost 4 bases to trimming and J lost 6 bases, with 11 bases between them. CDR1 and CDR2 from the germline V gene are KGHDR and SFDVKD. The CDR3 has 14 residues. Written as DNA, the CDR3 is TGTGCCACCAGTGAGGACCCTATGTCCGGGGAGCTGTTTTTT. It codes for CATSEDPMSGELFF.

With respect to this clonotype: An end of the junction does not agree with germline; a read error may underlie this. The chain carries TRBV4-1 and TRBJ2-7; D is perhaps TRBD1 or TRBD2 (6 bases each). Germline V gives CDR1 MGHRA, CDR2 YSYEKL. This CDR3 comprises 16 residues. CDR3 nucleotide sequence: TGTGCCAGCAGCTCGCTAGGAGGGACATCCTTCTACGAGCAGTACTTC. It yields the protein CASSSLGGTSFYEQYF.

The CDR3, as DNA: TGTGCCAGCAGAGTGGGGACAGACTCTGAAGCTTTCTTT. Amino acid sequence: CASRVGTDSEAFF. V usage is TRBV6-1 and J usage is TRBJ1-1; 7 bases are a match to TRBD1. CDR1 MNHNS and CDR2 SASEGT come from the germline V gene. The CDR3 is 13 amino acids. The trim removed 6 bases at V and 6 bases at J, leaving 7 bases unmatched.

The rearrangement links TRBV6-5 to TRBJ1-3; D gene unclear. Trimming removed 4 bases from V and 4 bases from J, with 8 bases in between. This CDR3 contains 13 residues. The germline gives CDR1 MNHEY, CDR2 SVGAGI. As DNA, the CDR3 is TGTGCCAGCAGTTCGGCAGACGGAAACACCATATATTTT. It yields the protein CASSSADGNTIYF.

This sequence joins TRBV11-2 and TRBJ2-7; 11 nucleotides agree with TRBD2. Germline V gene lookup returns CDR1 SGHAT and CDR2 FQNNGV. The V and J ends lost 0 bases and 3 bases, in that order; junction bases with no gene match: 4. CDR3 length: 16 residues. CDR3 amino acids: CASSLDVTSGIYEQYF. DNA for the CDR3: TGTGCCAGCAGCTTAGATGTGACTAGCGGGATCTACGAGCAGTACTTC.

The chain is built from TRBV6-6 and TRBJ2-5; 7 bases are shared with TRBD2. Trimming removed 5 bases from V and 4 bases from J; junction bases left unmatched: 10. The CDR3 sequence is 15 residues long. The germline V gene has CDR1 MNHNY and CDR2 SVGAGI (reference sequence). The CDR3 DNA is TGTGCCAGCAGTGAAGCTGGGGGAGGGCCAGAGACCCAGTACTTC. Its protein is CASSEAGGGPETQYF.

The rearrangement links TRBV6-5 to TRBJ1-5; D unclear. The CDR3 covers 12 residues. Germline V gene data show CDR1 as MNHEY and CDR2 as SVGAGI. V lost 11 bases and J 4 bases, leaving 12 bases between the germline ends. In nucleotides, the CDR3 is TGTGCCGCGGCAGGAGGGAATCAGCCCCAGCATTTT. Its translation: CAAAGGNQPQHF.

This clonotype was seen only a few times. The genes are TRBV7-6 and TRBJ2-5; TRBD1 or TRBD2 may be the D gene (5 bases each). Trimming removed 6 bases from V and 5 bases from J, with 25 bases in between. The CDR3 is 17 residues long. The germline V gene has CDR1 SGHVS and CDR2 FNYEAQ. CDR3 sequence reads: CASSSLGTGRVEETQYF. In DNA, the CDR3 is TGTGCCAGCAGTTCCCTAGGTACGGGGCGCGTGGAGGAGACCCAGTACTTC.

The chain combines TRBV9 with TRBJ2-5; D gene unclear. There are 16 residues in the CDR3. V dropped 0 bases and J dropped 1 base, with 13 bases sitting between them. Germline CDR1 reads SGDLS; CDR2 reads YYNGEE. CDR3 loop: CASSVGVGLGQETQYF. Written as DNA, the CDR3 is TGTGCCAGCAGCGTAGGCGTAGGGTTGGGCCAAGAGACCCAGTACTTC.

V is TRBV10-2 and J is TRBJ2-3; D not resolved. The CDR3 is 13 amino acids. Trimming pared 4 bases from V and 2 bases from J, leaving 7 bases between. From germline, CDR1 is WSHSY and CDR2 SAAADI. The CDR3 nucleotides read TGCGCCAGCAGTGTTGGCTACACAGATACGCAGTATTTT. Its protein is CASSVGYTDTQYF.

About this clonotype itself: Germline is not matched at one junction end, which may reflect a read error. The chain couples TRBV11-2 to TRBJ2-7; 10 positions match TRBD1. The CDR3 consists of 14 residues. CDR1 and CDR2 from the germline V gene are SGHAT and FQNNGV. The CDR3 DNA is TGCGCCAGCAGCTTGGAGGGGACAGGGGTGAAGCAGTACTTC. Amino acids: CASSLEGTGVKQYF. The whole variable domain, remainder taken from reference TRBV11-2 and TRBJ2-7, is EAGVAQSPRYKIIEKRQSVAFWCNPISGHATLYWYQQILGQGPKLLIQFQNNGVVDDSQLPKDRFSAERLKGVDSTLKIQPAKLEDSAVYLCASSLEGTGVKQYFGPGTRLTVT.

A remark on this clonotype: A much larger clone differs from this one at a single base, so this may be a read error. The V and J genes are TRBV10-3 and TRBJ2-7, with a possible D match to TRBD1 (6 bases). The V gene's germline CDR1 is ENHRY and CDR2 SYGVKD. CDR3 length equals 12 residues. CDR3 loop: CAISADSYEQCF. CDR3 bases: TGTGCCATCAGTGCGGACAGCTACGAGCAGTGCTTC.

The chain recombines TRBV7-2 with TRBJ2-5; D is unclear. Germline V gene sequence: CDR1 SGHTA, CDR2 FQGNSA. The CDR3 has 15 residues. V was cut by 2 bases and J by 2 bases, with 12 bases left in between. The CDR3 region is CASSLIVGSQETQYF. For the CDR3, the DNA is TGTGCCAGCAGCTTAATTGTCGGTTCACAAGAGACCCAGTACTTC.

This clonotype has a handful of counts. The gene calls are TRBV5-1 and TRBJ1-1; D perhaps matches TRBD1 (6 bases). CDR1 and CDR2 (germline): SGHRS, YFSETQ. V was pared by 1 base and J by 4 bases, with 8 bases between. The CDR3 sequence is 13 residues long. CDR3 in DNA: TGCGCCAGCAGCTTGCGGGGGCCCACTGAAGCTTTCTTT. This translates into CASSLRGPTEAFF.

This clonotype was seen a handful of times. The J gene is TRBJ1-1, the V gene TRBV5-1; maybe TRBD1 (5 bases). Trimming removed 5 bases from V and 1 base from J, with 9 bases in between. The CDR3 sequence is 13 residues long. The germline V gene encodes CDR1 SGHRS and CDR2 YFSETQ. The CDR3 region has the DNA TGCGCCAGCAGTGAGGGGACGAACACTGAAGCTTTCTTT. This sequence encodes CASSEGTNTEAFF.

This clonotype has a single count. The rearrangement joins TRBV13 to TRBJ2-2, with 8 bases lining up with TRBD2. The CDR3 sequence is 17 residues long. The germline gives CDR1 PRHDT, CDR2 FYEKMQ (reference sequence). V trimming: 2 bases; J trimming: 3 bases; junction bases outside the gene matches: 8. The DNA for the CDR3 is TGTGCCAGCAGCTTATTAGGTAGCGGGATCGACACCGGGGAGCTGTTTTTT. It yields the protein CASSLLGSGIDTGELFF.

This clonotype was seen repeatedly, ten times or more. The rearrangement links TRBV5-4 to TRBJ2-7; TRBD1 or TRBD2 may be the D gene (5 bases each). The CDR3 extends over 15 amino acids. The V gene's germline CDR1 is SGHNT and CDR2 YYREEE (reference sequence). The ends were cut back, 0 bases at V and 2 bases at J, with 12 bases in the middle. In DNA form, the CDR3 reads TGTGCCAGCAGCTTGGGGGGGAGTAGCGCCTACGAGCAGTACTTC. Protein: CASSLGGSSAYEQYF.

The CDR3 region has the DNA TGTGCCACCAGCAGGAAAAGACAGGGGAGGGAGACCCAGTACTTC. Translating gives CATSRKRQGRETQYF. The rearrangement uses TRBV15 and TRBJ2-5, with 8 bases identical to TRBD1. Losses at the gene ends were 3 bases for V and 5 bases for J; bases not matched to a gene: 8. Looked up from germline, CDR1 is LNHNV and CDR2 is YYDKDF (reference sequence). This CDR3 is 15 amino acids long.

The chain employs TRBV20-1 and TRBJ1-2; 10 bases are a match to TRBD1. The CDR3 has 15 residues. From germline, CDR1 is DFQATT and CDR2 SNEGSKA (reference sequence). The trim removed 7 bases at V and 4 bases at J, leaving 12 bases unmatched. The CDR3 is CSVQRTGGNGYGYTF. The DNA of the CDR3 is TGCAGTGTTCAGAGGACAGGGGGAAATGGCTATGGCTACACCTTC.

This clonotype was counted between two and nine times. The chain carries TRBV2 and TRBJ2-7, with D perhaps TRBD1 (6 bases). Trimming pared 7 bases from V and 2 bases from J, leaving 15 bases between. This CDR3 spans 14 amino acids. In germline, CDR1 is SNHLY, CDR2 FYNNEI. In nucleotides, the CDR3 is TGTGCCAGCAAAGACAGGTACTTGACCTACGAGCAGTACTTC. Amino acid sequence: CASKDRYLTYEQYF.

The chain has TRBV20-1 and TRBJ1-1; 7 bases fit TRBD1. The CDR3 is 13 amino acids. Germline V gene data show CDR1 as DFQATT and CDR2 as SNEGSKA (reference sequence). Unmatched junction bases numbered 20, after V lost 8 bases and J lost 14 bases. The CDR3 loop reads CSREEGARNEQFF. The CDR3 bases are TGCAGTCGCGAGGAGGGGGCGAGGAATGAGCAGTTCTTT.

The chain uses TRBV3-1 and TRBJ2-5; 9 nucleotides line up with TRBD2. Germline V CDR1 and CDR2: LGHDT, YNNKEL (reference sequence). Trimming at V came to 4 bases and at J to 2 bases, leaving 5 bases not matched to a gene. The length of the CDR3 is 15 residues. The CDR3 protein is CASSPLAGMQETQYF. CDR3 sequence (DNA): TGTGCCAGCAGCCCCCTAGCGGGAATGCAAGAGACCCAGTACTTC.

This rearrangement joins TRBV7-6 to TRBJ2-7; 12 nucleotides line up with TRBD2. V dropped 6 bases and J dropped 4; count of bases not matched to a gene: 7. The CDR3 has 15 amino acids. Per germline, CDR1 SGHVS and CDR2 FNYEAQ. The CDR3 coding sequence is TGTGCCAGCAGTTCCACTAGCGGGAGGAATTACGAGCAGTACTTC. Encoded protein: CASSSTSGRNYEQYF.